What follows is one T cell receptor (beta chain) and its context. One end of the junction is discordant with germline, which a read error may explain. This entry comes from a study of blood T cell repertoires in COVID-19. Overall study context: Sources were T cells, B-cell-depleted T cells, or PBMCs; the material itself was cDNA or gDNA.

CDR1 and CDR2 (germline): LGHDT, YNNKEL (reference sequence). This CDR3 spans 15 amino acids. Assay: immunoSEQ multiplex PCR; the TCRdb copy retains only in-frame clones and omits some. The repertoire includes 100,000 to 120,000 clones, 81% of them detected once, and approximately 38% sits in the top ten. V and J are TRBV3-1 (or the pseudogene TRBV3-2) and TRBJ1-1, with D possibly matching TRBD1 (5 bases). The receptor's source is an elderly man with acute or convalescent COVID-19. Sequenced: peripheral blood. CDR3 DNA sequence: TGTGCCAGCAGCAAAAACAGGAATGCGAACGCTGAAGCTTTCTTT. Translating gives CASSKNRNANAEAFF.